These T cell receptor beta chains were read from a single sample in a study of blood T cells in healthy people across ages. TCRdb ran MiXCR on the 5' RACE reads and lists one entry per CDR3 protein. The data show hundreds of thousands of distinct CDR3 sequences, around 49% seen once. Sequencing was carried out using blood. These receptors were collected from a woman between 55 and 75 years old in good health. The CDR3 runs from the conserved cysteine through the conserved F or W. The order of the fields is V gene, J gene, D gene, clone size, CDR3 protein, CDR3 DNA. D genes are given only for firm matches. Only part of the rows carry a size: once, few, many, or a class if the clone is expanded.

v_call: TRBV9; j_call: TRBJ2-1; d_call: TRBD2; clone_size: few; cdr3_aa: CASSVVGSGNEQFF; cdr3_nt: TGTGCCAGCAGCGTAGTTGGTAGCGGGAATGAGCAGTTCTTC
v_call: TRBV29-1; j_call: TRBJ1-1; d_call: TRBD1; clone_size: .; cdr3_aa: CSARDSRYTEAFF; cdr3_nt: TGCAGCGCTCGGGACAGCAGGTACACTGAAGCTTTCTTT
v_call: TRBV4-1; j_call: TRBJ2-7; d_call: TRBD2; clone_size: .; cdr3_aa: CASSQDASGLSYEQYF; cdr3_nt: TGCGCCAGCAGCCAAGATGCTAGCGGATTGTCCTACGAGCAGTACTTC
v_call: TRBV7-2; j_call: TRBJ2-1; d_call: .; clone_size: once; cdr3_aa: CASTQTLNSYNEQFF; cdr3_nt: TGTGCCAGCACCCAGACCCTGAATTCATACAATGAGCAGTTCTTC
v_call: TRBV7-2; j_call: TRBJ2-3; d_call: .; clone_size: .; cdr3_aa: CASSLDYTDTQYF; cdr3_nt: TGTGCCAGCAGCTTGGACTACACAGATACGCAGTATTTT
v_call: TRBV7-2; j_call: TRBJ2-7; d_call: TRBD2; clone_size: many; cdr3_aa: CASRQAGGYEQYF; cdr3_nt: TGTGCCAGCAGGCAGGCCGGGGGGTACGAGCAGTACTTC
v_call: TRBV28; j_call: TRBJ2-5; d_call: .; clone_size: .; cdr3_aa: CASSPRLTLWEQYF; cdr3_nt: TGTGCCAGCAGTCCCCGACTGACCCTTTGGGAGCAGTACTTC
v_call: TRBV30; j_call: TRBJ1-4; d_call: TRBD1; clone_size: .; cdr3_aa: CAWSGGEFEKLFF; cdr3_nt: TGTGCCTGGTCAGGGGGCGAATTCGAAAAACTGTTTTTT
v_call: TRBV6-1; j_call: TRBJ2-1; d_call: TRBD2; clone_size: .; cdr3_aa: CASSGGLAGPNEQFF; cdr3_nt: TGTGCCAGCAGTGGGGGACTAGCGGGGCCCAATGAGCAGTTCTTC
v_call: TRBV6-6; j_call: TRBJ2-7; d_call: TRBD1; clone_size: .; cdr3_aa: CASSFLRQGRGEQYF; cdr3_nt: TGTGCCAGCAGTTTCCTACGACAGGGTCGCGGCGAGCAGTACTTC
v_call: TRBV21-1; j_call: TRBJ2-1; d_call: .; clone_size: few; cdr3_aa: CASSKLGSGTSPEFTYNEQFF; cdr3_nt: TGTGCCAGCAGCAAACTGGGTAGCGGGACTAGCCCCGAGTTTACCTACAATGAGCAGTTCTTC
v_call: TRBV28; j_call: TRBJ2-1; d_call: TRBD1; clone_size: .; cdr3_aa: CASSLEGQGGNERFF; cdr3_nt: TGTGCCAGCAGTTTAGAGGGACAGGGAGGCAATGAGCGGTTCTTC
v_call: TRBV4-2; j_call: TRBJ2-3; d_call: TRBD2; clone_size: .; cdr3_aa: CASSQVTSGGTDTQYF; cdr3_nt: TGTGCCAGCAGCCAAGTTACTAGCGGAGGCACAGATACGCAGTATTTT
v_call: TRBV20-1; j_call: TRBJ2-7; d_call: .; clone_size: .; cdr3_aa: CSARDWEASKQYF; cdr3_nt: TGCAGTGCTAGAGATTGGGAGGCTAGCAAGCAGTACTTC
v_call: TRBV6-4; j_call: TRBJ2-7; d_call: .; clone_size: .; cdr3_aa: CASSGEVSYEQYF; cdr3_nt: TGTGCCAGCAGTGGTGAAGTGTCCTACGAGCAGTACTTC
v_call: TRBV7-2; j_call: TRBJ2-7; d_call: .; clone_size: few; cdr3_aa: CASSLSHGYEQYF; cdr3_nt: TGTGCCAGCAGCTTAAGCCACGGATACGAGCAGTACTTC
v_call: TRBV11-2; j_call: TRBJ2-1; d_call: .; clone_size: many; cdr3_aa: CAEGEGGRDNNEQFF; cdr3_nt: TGTGCCGAGGGGGAGGGGGGAAGGGATAACAATGAGCAGTTCTTC
v_call: TRBV20-1; j_call: TRBJ2-7; d_call: .; clone_size: .; cdr3_aa: CSAREFGVGQGKAYEQYF; cdr3_nt: TGCAGTGCTAGAGAGTTTGGGGTGGGGCAGGGAAAGGCCTACGAGCAGTACTTC
v_call: TRBV29-1; j_call: TRBJ1-2; d_call: .; clone_size: few; cdr3_aa: CSVGRILNYGYTF; cdr3_nt: TGCAGCGTGGGACGGATACTAAACTATGGCTACACCTTC
v_call: TRBV28; j_call: TRBJ2-7; d_call: .; clone_size: many; cdr3_aa: CARPRGPSYEQYF; cdr3_nt: TGTGCCAGGCCCCGGGGCCCTTCCTACGAGCAGTACTTC
v_call: TRBV20-1; j_call: TRBJ2-3; d_call: TRBD2; clone_size: .; cdr3_aa: CSADRTSGGDTQYF; cdr3_nt: TGCAGTGCCGATAGGACTAGCGGGGGGGATACGCAGTATTTT
v_call: TRBV20-1; j_call: TRBJ2-5; d_call: TRBD1; clone_size: .; cdr3_aa: CSAPTGGLRTQYF; cdr3_nt: TGCAGTGCTCCAACAGGGGGATTAAGGACCCAGTACTTC
v_call: TRBV6-2/TRBV6-3; j_call: TRBJ2-5; d_call: TRBD1; clone_size: few; cdr3_aa: CASSYDQGAWGPWTQETQYF; cdr3_nt: TGTGCCAGCAGTTACGACCAGGGGGCTTGGGGACCCTGGACCCAAGAGACCCAGTACTTC
v_call: TRBV5-1; j_call: TRBJ2-1; d_call: .; clone_size: .; cdr3_aa: CASSLDLDWGNEQFF; cdr3_nt: TGCGCCAGCAGCTTGGATCTAGATTGGGGCAATGAGCAGTTCTTC
v_call: TRBV7-2; j_call: TRBJ2-7; d_call: TRBD2; clone_size: few; cdr3_aa: CASSPGGFEQYF; cdr3_nt: TGTGCCAGCAGCCCCGGGGGGTTCGAGCAGTACTTC
v_call: TRBV20-1; j_call: TRBJ1-4; d_call: .; clone_size: many; cdr3_aa: CSARVTGDEKLFF; cdr3_nt: TGCAGTGCTAGAGTGACAGGAGATGAAAAACTGTTTTTT
v_call: TRBV20-1; j_call: TRBJ1-1; d_call: .; clone_size: .; cdr3_aa: CSADGQYYMNTEAFF; cdr3_nt: TGCAGTGCTGACGGACAGTACTACATGAACACTGAAGCTTTCTTT
v_call: TRBV15; j_call: TRBJ2-3; d_call: .; clone_size: few; cdr3_aa: CATSRRGGGDTQYF; cdr3_nt: TGTGCCACCAGCAGACGGGGAGGTGGAGATACGCAGTATTTT
v_call: TRBV20-1; j_call: TRBJ2-1; d_call: .; clone_size: .; cdr3_aa: CSARFEGTTETQFF; cdr3_nt: TGCAGTGCTAGATTTGAGGGGACGACGGAGACCCAGTTCTTC
v_call: TRBV6-5; j_call: TRBJ2-7; d_call: TRBD2; clone_size: .; cdr3_aa: CASGGRVRSYEQYF; cdr3_nt: TGTGCCAGCGGCGGGAGGGTCCGATCCTACGAGCAGTACTTC
v_call: TRBV10-3; j_call: TRBJ2-2; d_call: .; clone_size: .; cdr3_aa: CAIKEGNTGELFF; cdr3_nt: TGTGCCATCAAGGAGGGCAACACCGGGGAGCTGTTTTTT
v_call: TRBV20-1; j_call: TRBJ1-5; d_call: .; clone_size: once; cdr3_aa: CSARDPYNQPQHF; cdr3_nt: TGCAGTGCTAGAGACCCATACAATCAGCCCCAGCATTTT
v_call: TRBV25-1; j_call: TRBJ1-2; d_call: .; clone_size: .; cdr3_aa: CASSDNSLDRYYGYTF; cdr3_nt: TGTGCCAGCAGTGACAATTCCTTGGACAGATATTATGGCTACACCTTC
v_call: TRBV7-2; j_call: TRBJ2-3; d_call: .; clone_size: .; cdr3_aa: CASSLRRGGLSTDTQYF; cdr3_nt: TGTGCCAGCAGCTTACGGCGGGGCGGGCTTAGCACAGATACGCAGTATTTT
v_call: TRBV28; j_call: TRBJ2-5; d_call: .; clone_size: few; cdr3_aa: CASSFIVSLQQYF; cdr3_nt: TGTGCCAGCAGTTTTATCGTGTCCCTCCAACAGTACTTC
v_call: TRBV6-4; j_call: TRBJ2-3; d_call: .; clone_size: .; cdr3_aa: CASSVDSSTDTQYF; cdr3_nt: TGTGCCAGCAGTGTGGATTCTAGCACAGATACGCAGTATTTT
v_call: TRBV7-9; j_call: TRBJ2-5; d_call: .; clone_size: .; cdr3_aa: CASSLGNPGQETQYF; cdr3_nt: TGTGCCAGCAGCTTAGGAAACCCAGGGCAAGAGACCCAGTACTTC
v_call: TRBV20-1; j_call: TRBJ2-5; d_call: .; clone_size: few; cdr3_aa: CSAIALTQETQYF; cdr3_nt: TGCAGTGCCATCGCCTTAACCCAAGAGACCCAGTACTTC
v_call: TRBV27; j_call: TRBJ2-7; d_call: TRBD2; clone_size: few; cdr3_aa: CASSLRAREGYSYEQYF; cdr3_nt: TGTGCCAGCAGTTTAAGGGCGCGGGAGGGATACTCCTACGAGCAGTACTTC
v_call: TRBV29-1; j_call: TRBJ1-2; d_call: .; clone_size: many; cdr3_aa: CSVVSPGFHGYTF; cdr3_nt: TGCAGCGTTGTATCCCCCGGCTTCCATGGCTACACCTTC
v_call: TRBV28; j_call: TRBJ2-7; d_call: .; clone_size: few; cdr3_aa: CASSLHDLSYEQYF; cdr3_nt: TGTGCCAGCAGTTTACACGACCTCTCCTACGAGCAGTACTTC
v_call: TRBV28; j_call: TRBJ2-5; d_call: TRBD2; clone_size: .; cdr3_aa: CASSLVSGSGETQYF; cdr3_nt: TGTGCCAGCAGTTTGGTTAGCGGGAGCGGGGAGACCCAGTACTTC
v_call: TRBV7-2; j_call: TRBJ2-7; d_call: .; clone_size: few; cdr3_aa: CASSRTGTPAYEQYF; cdr3_nt: TGTGCCAGCAGCAGAACCGGGACGCCTGCCTACGAGCAGTACTTC
v_call: TRBV2; j_call: TRBJ2-2; d_call: TRBD1; clone_size: few; cdr3_aa: CASSELQGAGELFF; cdr3_nt: TGTGCCAGCAGTGAACTACAGGGGGCCGGGGAGCTGTTTTTT
v_call: TRBV12-3/TRBV12-4; j_call: TRBJ2-7; d_call: .; clone_size: .; cdr3_aa: CASSQGWFSQGHEQYF; cdr3_nt: TGTGCCAGCAGTCAGGGGTGGTTCTCTCAGGGACACGAGCAGTACTTC
v_call: TRBV12-3/TRBV12-4; j_call: TRBJ2-6; d_call: .; clone_size: few; cdr3_aa: CASSLLGANVLTF; cdr3_nt: TGTGCCAGCAGTTTGCTAGGGGCCAACGTCCTGACTTTC
v_call: TRBV7-9; j_call: TRBJ2-3; d_call: .; clone_size: few; cdr3_aa: CASSQKGDTQYF; cdr3_nt: TGTGCCAGCAGCCAGAAGGGGGATACGCAGTATTTT
v_call: TRBV9; j_call: TRBJ2-1; d_call: .; clone_size: .; cdr3_aa: CASSAADSYNEQFF; cdr3_nt: TGTGCCAGCAGCGCAGCCGATTCCTACAATGAGCAGTTCTTC
v_call: TRBV5-6; j_call: TRBJ2-7; d_call: .; clone_size: few; cdr3_aa: CASSARLGEQYF; cdr3_nt: TGTGCCAGCAGCGCCAGACTCGGCGAGCAGTACTTC
v_call: TRBV20-1; j_call: TRBJ1-4; d_call: TRBD1; clone_size: few; cdr3_aa: CSARDPGTANEKLFF; cdr3_nt: TGCAGTGCTAGAGATCCCGGGACAGCTAATGAAAAACTGTTTTTT
v_call: TRBV24-1; j_call: TRBJ2-1; d_call: TRBD2; clone_size: .; cdr3_aa: CATSDLGRREGGNEQFF; cdr3_nt: TGTGCCACCAGTGATTTGGGGAGGCGGGAGGGGGGCAATGAGCAGTTCTTC
v_call: TRBV29-1; j_call: TRBJ1-1; d_call: TRBD1; clone_size: .; cdr3_aa: CSTQQGARNTEAFF; cdr3_nt: TGCAGCACCCAACAGGGGGCGAGGAACACTGAAGCTTTCTTT
v_call: TRBV29-1; j_call: TRBJ2-3; d_call: .; clone_size: .; cdr3_aa: CSVGPLNTQYF; cdr3_nt: TGCAGCGTTGGGCCCCTAAATACGCAGTATTTT
v_call: TRBV15; j_call: TRBJ2-7; d_call: .; clone_size: few; cdr3_aa: CATSRDGGYEQYF; cdr3_nt: TGTGCCACCAGCAGAGATGGAGGGTACGAGCAGTACTTC
v_call: TRBV28; j_call: TRBJ1-4; d_call: .; clone_size: .; cdr3_aa: CASSLAGTRDEKLFF; cdr3_nt: TGTGCCAGCAGTTTGGCAGGGACAAGAGATGAAAAACTGTTTTTT
v_call: TRBV5-5; j_call: TRBJ2-2; d_call: TRBD1; clone_size: many; cdr3_aa: CASSYGTGVNTGELFF; cdr3_nt: TGTGCCAGCAGCTACGGGACAGGCGTGAACACCGGGGAGCTGTTTTTT
v_call: TRBV18; j_call: TRBJ2-7; d_call: .; clone_size: few; cdr3_aa: CASSLSGQPNDIYEQYF; cdr3_nt: TGTGCCAGCTCACTCTCGGGACAACCTAACGACATCTACGAGCAGTACTTC